Listed below are T cell receptor beta chains from one sample, sequenced in a study of early T cells in non-severe SARS-CoV-2 infection. TCRdb recomputed calls from the 5' RACE reads with MiXCR, one row per CDR3 protein. The sample has tens of thousands of distinct CDR3 sequences; nearly 4.5% are singletons. The sample comprised whole blood. Receptors were obtained from an adult who was a healthcare worker with PCR-confirmed SARS-CoV-2 infection or an uninfected control (not recorded which). The conserved cysteine and the conserved F or W are not part of the CDR3 here. Fields, in order: J gene, clone size, V gene, CDR3 protein. A clone size is listed for some rows: how often the clone was seen (once, few, many), or a class if it is expanded.

J: TRBJ2-1; size: many; V: TRBV20-1; CDR3: SAPDWTNEQF
J: TRBJ2-3; size: many; V: TRBV24-1; CDR3: ATSDLTSANTDTQY
J: TRBJ1-1; size: many; V: TRBV27; CDR3: ASRATGGTEAF
J: TRBJ1-6; size: few; V: TRBV15; CDR3: ATRRNDSPLH
J: TRBJ2-3; size: many; V: TRBV6-6; CDR3: ASSPVSSTDTQY
J: TRBJ2-1; size: many; V: TRBV3-1; CDR3: ASSPRGSGGFDEQF
J: TRBJ2-6; size: many; V: TRBV20-1; CDR3: SAQGQGSGANVLT
J: TRBJ1-6; size: many; V: TRBV7-6; CDR3: ASSLMAGSSYNSPLH
J: TRBJ2-1; size: many; V: TRBV29-1; CDR3: SVEREGRENEQF
J: TRBJ1-2; size: many; V: TRBV27; CDR3: ASSFQGQGAGYT
J: TRBJ2-3; size: many; V: TRBV20-1; CDR3: SAQGSGTSGVDTQY
J: TRBJ2-1; size: many; V: TRBV5-4; CDR3: ASSLTGGSYNEQF
J: TRBJ2-2; size: many; V: TRBV7-9; CDR3: ASSPRGAGELF
J: TRBJ2-1; size: many; V: TRBV5-1; CDR3: ASTPDSTYNEQF
J: TRBJ2-6; size: many; V: TRBV12-3/TRBV12-4; CDR3: ASRHIGANVLT
J: TRBJ1-2; size: many; V: TRBV6-6; CDR3: ASSLDRGQGYT
J: TRBJ1-1; size: many; V: TRBV7-2; CDR3: ASSSGTVNTEAF
J: TRBJ1-2; size: many; V: TRBV25-1; CDR3: ASSEYYGYT
J: TRBJ1-1; size: many; V: TRBV5-1; CDR3: ASSADRVAEAF
J: TRBJ2-1; size: many; V: TRBV7-2; CDR3: ASSLAGQLNEQF
J: TRBJ1-6; size: many; V: TRBV11-2; CDR3: ASSLIKGDSPLH
J: TRBJ1-6; size: many; V: TRBV4-3; CDR3: ASSQWDSNSPLH
J: TRBJ1-2; size: many; V: TRBV5-6; CDR3: ASSVESYGYT
J: TRBJ2-5; size: many; V: TRBV7-3; CDR3: ASSLREGETQY
J: TRBJ1-4; size: many; V: TRBV12-3/TRBV12-4; CDR3: ASSFEQGLREKLF
J: TRBJ2-3; size: NA; V: TRBV19; CDR3: ASRLTPPDTQY
J: TRBJ1-3; size: many; V: TRBV7-2; CDR3: ASRSTGGSGNTIY
J: TRBJ2-5; size: many; V: TRBV12-3/TRBV12-4; CDR3: ASSGGETQY
J: TRBJ2-2; size: many; V: TRBV12-3/TRBV12-4; CDR3: ASSPLAANTGELF
J: TRBJ1-5; size: many; V: TRBV19; CDR3: ASRDGDRGSNQPQH
J: TRBJ2-1; size: many; V: TRBV14; CDR3: ASSQARVGHGRMNEQF
J: TRBJ2-6; size: few; V: TRBV2; CDR3: ASRHGQGLGGANVLT
J: TRBJ1-4; size: many; V: TRBV4-3; CDR3: ASSQESGLGQGNEKLF
J: TRBJ2-5; size: many; V: TRBV7-9; CDR3: ASSLASSGGHQETQY
J: TRBJ1-2; size: many; V: TRBV27; CDR3: ASSLYGGVSNYGYT
J: TRBJ2-7; size: NA; V: TRBV5-4; CDR3: ASSLALGSYEQY
J: TRBJ2-5; size: many; V: TRBV7-2; CDR3: ASSLAGHRTQETQY
J: TRBJ2-5; size: many; V: TRBV11-2; CDR3: ASSSVAGVETQY
J: TRBJ2-1; size: many; V: TRBV20-1; CDR3: SALGLAGGIYNEQF
J: TRBJ1-2; size: many; V: TRBV3-1; CDR3: ASSHMDRNYGYT